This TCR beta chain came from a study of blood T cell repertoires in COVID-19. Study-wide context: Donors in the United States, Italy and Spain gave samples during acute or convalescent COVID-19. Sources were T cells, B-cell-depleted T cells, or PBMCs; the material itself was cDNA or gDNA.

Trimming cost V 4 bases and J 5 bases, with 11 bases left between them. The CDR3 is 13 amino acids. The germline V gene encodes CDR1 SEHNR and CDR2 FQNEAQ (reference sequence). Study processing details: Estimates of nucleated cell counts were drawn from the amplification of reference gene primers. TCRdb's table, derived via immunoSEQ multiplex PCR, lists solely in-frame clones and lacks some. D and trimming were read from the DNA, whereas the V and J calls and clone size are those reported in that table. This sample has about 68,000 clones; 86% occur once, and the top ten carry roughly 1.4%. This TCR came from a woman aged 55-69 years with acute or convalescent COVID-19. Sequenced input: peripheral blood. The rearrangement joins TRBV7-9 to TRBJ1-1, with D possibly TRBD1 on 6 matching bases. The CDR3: CASSYREGTEAFF. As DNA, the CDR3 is TGTGCCAGCAGCTACAGGGAAGGGACTGAAGCTTTCTTT. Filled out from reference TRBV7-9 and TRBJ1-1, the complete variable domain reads DTGVSQNPRHKITKRGQNVTFRCDPISEHNRLYWYRQTLGQGPEFLTYFQNEAQLEKSRLLSDRFSAERPKGSFSTLEIQRTEQGDSAMYLCASSYREGTEAFFGQGTRLTVV.